The 23 T cell receptor beta chains below come from one sample, sequenced in a study of blood T cell repertoires in COVID-19. Here immunoSEQ multiplex PCR was the method, and the copy in TCRdb shows in-frame clones only, minus some. This sample has around 92,000 clones; roughly 83% occur once, and the top ten carry about 25%. Sequencing used peripheral blood. Receptors originate from a human donor in a cohort sampled during active COVID-19.

This clone was observed a single time. This chain joins TRBV27 and TRBJ1-5; 7 nucleotides agree with TRBD1. With V trimmed by 6 bases and J by 7 bases, 12 bases remained unmatched. The length of the CDR3 is 15 residues. Germline CDR1 is MNHEY and CDR2 is SMNVEV (reference sequence). The CDR3 sequence: CASSLWDTGEQPQHF. The CDR3 coding sequence is TGTGCCAGCAGCCTTTGGGACACAGGGGAACAGCCCCAGCATTTT.

The chain has TRBV6-5 and TRBJ2-3, with a weak D call TRBD1 (6 bases). Trimming pared 7 bases from V and 3 bases from J, leaving 11 bases between. This CDR3 has 13 amino acids. Germline CDR1 MNHEY, CDR2 SVGAGI. CDR3 sequence reads: CASKQGKTDTQYF. CDR3 DNA sequence: TGTGCCAGCAAGCAGGGGAAGACAGATACGCAGTATTTT.

The sample holds one count of this clone. The gene calls are TRBV7-2 and TRBJ1-4; a possible D gene is TRBD1 (5 bases). Germline V gene data show CDR1 as SGHTA and CDR2 as FQGNSA. Trimming removed 3 bases from V and 8 bases from J, with 10 bases in between. There are 13 residues in the CDR3. Written as DNA, the CDR3 is TGTGCCAGCAGCTTGACAGTCGGGGAAAAACTGTTTTTT. It translates to CASSLTVGEKLFF. Full variable domain (outside the CDR3, taken from reference TRBV7-2 and TRBJ1-4): GAGVSQSPSNKVTEKGKDVELRCDPISGHTALYWYRQSLGQGLEFLIYFQGNSAPDKSGLPSDRFSAERTGGSVSTLTIQRTQQEDSAVYLCASSLTVGEKLFFGSGTQLSVL.

V is TRBV4-3 and J is TRBJ1-6; 9 nucleotides align to TRBD1. Germline trimming cut 3 bases from V and 0 bases from J; bases unmatched to any gene: 3. Looked up from germline, CDR1 is LGHNA and CDR2 is YSLEER. The CDR3 totals 17 residues. The CDR3 sequence is CASSQGQGSSYNSPLHF. CDR3 nucleotides: TGCGCCAGCAGCCAGGGACAGGGAAGCTCCTATAATTCACCCCTCCACTTT.

The chain combines TRBV27 with TRBJ2-2; no firm D call. The CDR3 consists of 15 residues. Trimming left V 4 bases short and J 5 bases short, with 14 bases between. Germline CDR1 is MNHEY and CDR2 is SMNVEV (reference sequence). In DNA form, the CDR3 reads TGTGCCAGCAGTTCGAGGTCACTTACTACCGGGGAGCTGTTTTTT. This gives the protein CASSSRSLTTGELFF.

This clone came up a few times. The chain couples TRBV6-6 to TRBJ2-7, with a possible D match to TRBD1 (5 bases). Deletions cut 2 bases from V and 3 bases from J, with 14 bases between. CDR1 is MNHNY, CDR2 SVGAGI, per germline (reference sequence). This CDR3 has 15 amino acids. The CDR3 sequence: CASSYRETDSYEQYF. The CDR3 DNA follows: TGTGCCAGCAGTTACCGAGAAACCGACAGCTACGAGCAGTACTTC.

The table lists this clone with a few counts. The V call is TRBV2, the J call TRBJ1-5; possibly TRBD1 for D (6 bases). CDR3 length equals 12 residues. Germline assignment: CDR1 SNHLY and CDR2 FYNNEI. Between the trimmed V and J ends, which lost 4 bases and 8 bases, there was a span of 9 bases. In nucleotides, the CDR3 is TGTGCCAGCAGTGGGACAGTTGAGCCCCAGCATTTT. Translating gives CASSGTVEPQHF.

This clone was picked up one time. The V call is TRBV4-3, the J call TRBJ2-5; 7 bases agree with TRBD2. CDR1 is LGHNA, CDR2 YSLEER, per germline. The CDR3 covers 17 residues. The V and J ends lost 0 bases and 4 bases, in that order; junction bases with no gene match: 11. The CDR3 nucleotides are TGCGCCAGCAGCCAAGATCTAACTAGCGAGGAGGGAGAGACCCAGTACTTC. Amino acids: CASSQDLTSEEGETQYF.

As regards this clone: One end of the junction varies from germline; a read error may be responsible. The chain joins TRBV25-1 to TRBJ2-7; 9 nucleotides line up with TRBD1. In germline, CDR1 is MGHDK, CDR2 SYGVNS. The CDR3 loop spans 12 amino acids. CDR3 region: CASSEFDRGYLF. The CDR3 bases are TGTGCCAGCAGTGAATTTGACAGGGGGTATCTCTTC.

This clone was seen only once. The chain recombines TRBV28 with TRBJ2-3; 14 bases match TRBD2. CDR3 length equals 16 residues. V lost 5 bases, J lost 0 bases, and 1 base stayed unmatched. The germline gives CDR1 MDHEN, CDR2 SYDVKM. The CDR3 coding sequence is TGTGCCAGCAGTGGACTAGCGGGGGGAAGCACAGATACGCAGTATTTT. Its translation: CASSGLAGGSTDTQYF.

The CDR3 nucleotides are TGTGCCAGCAGCCCCGACAGGGCCTATGGCTACACCTTC. Amino acids: CASSPDRAYGYTF. The V gene is TRBV11-2, the J gene TRBJ1-2; 7 nucleotides match TRBD1. The CDR3 length is 13 residues. The V and J ends lost 5 bases and 4 bases, in that order; junction bases with no gene match: 4. Germline CDR1 is SGHAT and CDR2 is FQNNGV.

The V call is TRBV7-8, the J call TRBJ1-1; possibly TRBD1 for D (6 bases). Germline V CDR1 and CDR2: SGHVS, FQNEAQ. The CDR3 is 16 residues long. V was clipped by 4 bases and J by 0 bases, with 15 bases between them. CDR3 nucleotide sequence: TGTGCCAGCAGCTCGCTCGATAGGGGGATGAACACTGAAGCTTTCTTT. This encodes CASSSLDRGMNTEAFF.

V gene TRBV4-2 combines with J gene TRBJ1-1; D not resolved. Between the trimmed V and J ends, which lost 3 bases and 6 bases, there was a span of 14 bases. This CDR3 contains 14 residues. The V gene's germline CDR1 is LGHNA and CDR2 YNFKEQ. The CDR3 reads CASSHWQTESEAFF. In DNA, the CDR3 is TGTGCCAGCAGCCATTGGCAGACTGAATCTGAAGCTTTCTTT.

The rearrangement uses TRBV6-5 and TRBJ2-5; 7 bases fit TRBD2. Trimming removed 4 bases from V and 0 bases from J; junction bases left unmatched: 5. CDR1 and CDR2 (germline): MNHEY, SVGAGI. The CDR3 length is 15 residues. The chain's CDR3 is CASSSVRGDQETQYF. CDR3 in DNA: TGTGCCAGCAGTTCAGTACGGGGGGACCAAGAGACCCAGTACTTC.

The chain recombines TRBV6-5 with TRBJ1-4, with D perhaps matching TRBD1 (5 bases). There are 12 residues in the CDR3. Germline V gives CDR1 MNHEY, CDR2 SVGAGI. The V end lost 4 bases, the J end lost 5 bases, and 5 bases lay between the germline ends. CDR3: CASSSGNEKLFF. The CDR3 DNA is TGTGCCAGCAGTTCAGGGAATGAAAAACTGTTTTTT.

This clone was picked up one time. The CDR3 bases are TGTGCCAGCAGATTTCGTGTGGGGGAGCTGTTTTTT. Encoded protein: CASRFRVGELFF. The rearrangement links TRBV3-1 (or the pseudogene TRBV3-2) to TRBJ2-2; no firm D call. CDR3 size: 12 residues. Germline CDR1 reads LGHDT; CDR2 reads YNNKEL (reference sequence). The V end was cut by 6 bases, the J end by 8 bases, with 10 bases between.

This clone was counted a few times. V gene TRBV5-1 combines with J gene TRBJ2-6, with TRBD1 matching 11 bases. The CDR3 is 17 amino acids. V was pared by 2 bases and J by 3 bases, with 4 bases of the junction left unmatched. Germline-derived CDR1 and CDR2 are SGHRS and YFSETQ. The CDR3, as DNA: TGCGCCAGCAGCTTAGGACAGGGGGCCTTTGGGGCCAACGTCCTGACTTTC. Translation: CASSLGQGAFGANVLTF.

This clone was recorded only once. The chain joins TRBV30 to TRBJ1-4; D is perhaps TRBD1 (5 bases). Germline values: CDR1 GTSNPN, CDR2 SVGIG (reference sequence). The CDR3 totals 14 residues. Trimming took 2 bases from V and 7 from J, leaving 14 bases between them. In DNA form, the CDR3 reads TGTGCCTGGAGTCACGGACGGGGGGGTGAAAAACTGTTTTTT. Protein: CAWSHGRGGEKLFF.

The rearrangement links TRBV7-8 to TRBJ1-1, with TRBD1 matching 8 bases. Unmatched junction bases numbered 4, after V lost 5 bases and J lost 8 bases. Germline values: CDR1 SGHVS, CDR2 FQNEAQ. This CDR3 has 12 residues. The CDR3 DNA reads TGTGCCAGCAGCATTAACAGGGGGGAAGCTTTCTTT. Translated, it gives CASSINRGEAFF.

The chain joins TRBV6-1 to TRBJ2-4; 8 bases align to TRBD2. CDR1 and CDR2 from the germline V gene are MNHNS and SASEGT. This CDR3 is 16 amino acids long. Trimming took 4 bases from V and 0 from J; bases not matched to a gene: 5. For the CDR3, the DNA is TGTGCCAGCAGTGCCCGACTAGCGAGAGCCAAAAACATTCAGTACTTC. Amino acids: CASSARLARAKNIQYF.

The chain employs TRBV19 and TRBJ2-7; D is perhaps TRBD1 (6 bases). V was cut by 3 bases and J by 3 bases, with 9 bases left in between. Germline values: CDR1 LNHDA, CDR2 SQIVND (reference sequence). This CDR3 spans 13 amino acids. In nucleotides, the CDR3 is TGTGCCAGTAGTATCGGCAGGGGCTACGAGCAGTACTTC. Translated, it gives CASSIGRGYEQYF.

V is TRBV4-3 and J is TRBJ2-1; tentatively, D is TRBD2 (5 bases). The germline V gene encodes CDR1 LGHNA and CDR2 YSLEER. V was clipped by 3 bases and J by 0 bases, with 12 bases between them. The CDR3 is made up of 16 amino acids. The CDR3 region has the DNA TGCGCCAGCAGCCAGCTCAGCGGAAGCTCCTACAATGAGCAGTTCTTC. Protein: CASSQLSGSSYNEQFF.

CDR3 bases: TGTGCTAGTGGTCCACTTTTGGGACAGAGCTCCTACGAGCAGTACTTC. Amino acid sequence: CASGPLLGQSSYEQYF. The genes are TRBV12-5 and TRBJ2-7; 7 nucleotides align to TRBD1. This CDR3 region has 16 residues. Looked up from germline, CDR1 is LGHNT and CDR2 is FRNRAP. The junction had 10 bases not matched to a gene; V was cut back by 5 bases and J by 0 bases.